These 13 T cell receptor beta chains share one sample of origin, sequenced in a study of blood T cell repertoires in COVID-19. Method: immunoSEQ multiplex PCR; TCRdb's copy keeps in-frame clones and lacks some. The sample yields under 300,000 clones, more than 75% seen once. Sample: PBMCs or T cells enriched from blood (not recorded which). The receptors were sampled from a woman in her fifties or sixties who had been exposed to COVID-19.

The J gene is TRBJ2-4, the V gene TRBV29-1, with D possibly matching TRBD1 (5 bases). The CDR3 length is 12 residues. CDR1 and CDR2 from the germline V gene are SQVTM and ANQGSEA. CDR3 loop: CSYTGSKNIQYF. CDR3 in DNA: TGCAGTTACACAGGTTCCAAAAACATTCAGTACTTC.

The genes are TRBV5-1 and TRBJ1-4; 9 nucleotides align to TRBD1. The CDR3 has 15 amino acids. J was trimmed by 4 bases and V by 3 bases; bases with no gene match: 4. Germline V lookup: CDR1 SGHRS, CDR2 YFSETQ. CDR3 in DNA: TGCGCCAGCAGCTCCCGGACAGGGGATAATGAAAAACTGTTTTTT. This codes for CASSSRTGDNEKLFF.

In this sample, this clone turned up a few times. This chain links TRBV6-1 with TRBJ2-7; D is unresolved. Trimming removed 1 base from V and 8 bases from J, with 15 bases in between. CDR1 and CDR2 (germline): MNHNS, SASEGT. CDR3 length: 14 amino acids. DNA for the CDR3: TGTGCCAGCAGTGAAGAGTCCCAGTGGGCGAAGCAGTACTTC. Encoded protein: CASSEESQWAKQYF.

As DNA, the CDR3 is TGTGCCAGCAGTGGACCCGGGACAGGGAACACCGGGGAGCTGTTTTTT. This gives the protein CASSGPGTGNTGELFF. The rearrangement uses TRBV2 and TRBJ2-2; 8 bases map to TRBD1. Germline CDR1 reads SNHLY; CDR2 reads FYNNEI. The CDR3 length is 16 residues. The trim removed 4 bases at V and 1 base at J, leaving 5 bases unmatched. The entire variable domain, with the rest obtained from reference TRBV2 and TRBJ2-2, is as follows: EPEVTQTPSHQVTQMGQEVILRCVPISNHLYFYWYRQILGQKVEFLVSFYNNEISEKSEIFDDQFSVERPDGSNFTLKIRSTKLEDSAMYFCASSGPGTGNTGELFFGEGSRLTVL.

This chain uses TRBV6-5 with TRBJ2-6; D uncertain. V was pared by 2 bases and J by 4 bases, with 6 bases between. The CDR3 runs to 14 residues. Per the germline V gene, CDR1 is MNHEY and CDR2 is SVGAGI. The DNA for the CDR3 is TGTGCCAGCAGTTACACGAGGGGGGCCAACGTCCTGACTTTC. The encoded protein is CASSYTRGANVLTF.

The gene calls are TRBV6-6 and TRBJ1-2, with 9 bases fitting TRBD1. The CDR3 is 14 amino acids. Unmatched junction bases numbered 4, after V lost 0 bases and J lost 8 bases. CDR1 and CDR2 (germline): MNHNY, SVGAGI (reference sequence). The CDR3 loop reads CASSYSGQGNGYTF. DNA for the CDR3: TGTGCCAGCAGTTACTCCGGACAGGGGAACGGCTACACCTTC.

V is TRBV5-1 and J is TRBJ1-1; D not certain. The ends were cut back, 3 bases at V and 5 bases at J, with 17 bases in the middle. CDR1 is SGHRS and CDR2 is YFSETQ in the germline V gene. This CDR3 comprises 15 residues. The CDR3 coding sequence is TGCGCCAGCAGCTCCCGCGACTCACGAGGGACTGAAGCTTTCTTT. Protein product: CASSSRDSRGTEAFF.

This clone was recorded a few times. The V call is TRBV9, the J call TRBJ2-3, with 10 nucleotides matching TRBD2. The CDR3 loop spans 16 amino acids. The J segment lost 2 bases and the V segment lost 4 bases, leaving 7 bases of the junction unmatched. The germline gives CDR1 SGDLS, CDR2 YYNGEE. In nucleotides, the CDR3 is TGTGCCAGCAGCCCTAGCGGGGGTGCTAACACAGATACGCAGTATTTT. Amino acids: CASSPSGGANTDTQYF.

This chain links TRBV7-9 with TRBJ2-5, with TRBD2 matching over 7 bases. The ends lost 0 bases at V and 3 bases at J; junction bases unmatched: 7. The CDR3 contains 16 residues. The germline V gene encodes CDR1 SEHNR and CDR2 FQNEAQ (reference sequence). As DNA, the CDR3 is TGTGCCAGCAGCTTAGCGCTCGGGACTACCGAAGAGACCCAGTACTTC. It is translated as CASSLALGTTEETQYF.

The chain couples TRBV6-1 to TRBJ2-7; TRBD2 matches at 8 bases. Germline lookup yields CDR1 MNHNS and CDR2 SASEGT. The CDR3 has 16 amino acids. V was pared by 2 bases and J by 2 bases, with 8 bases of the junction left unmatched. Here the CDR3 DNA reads TGTGCCAGCAGTGAACCAATCAGCGGGGGTCCCTACGAGCAGTACTTC. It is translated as CASSEPISGGPYEQYF.

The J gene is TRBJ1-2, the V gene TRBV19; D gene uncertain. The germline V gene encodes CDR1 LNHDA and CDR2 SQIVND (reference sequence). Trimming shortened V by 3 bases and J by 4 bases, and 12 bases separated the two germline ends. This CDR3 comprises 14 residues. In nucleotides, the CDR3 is TGTGCCAGTAGTATTAATATCGAGGTCTATGGCTACACCTTC. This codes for CASSINIEVYGYTF.

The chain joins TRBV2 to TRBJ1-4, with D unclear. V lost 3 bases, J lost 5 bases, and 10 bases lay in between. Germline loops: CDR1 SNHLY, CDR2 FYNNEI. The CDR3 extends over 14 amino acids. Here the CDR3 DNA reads TGTGCCAGCAGTGAGTGGGAGATGAATGAAAAACTGTTTTTT. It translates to CASSEWEMNEKLFF.

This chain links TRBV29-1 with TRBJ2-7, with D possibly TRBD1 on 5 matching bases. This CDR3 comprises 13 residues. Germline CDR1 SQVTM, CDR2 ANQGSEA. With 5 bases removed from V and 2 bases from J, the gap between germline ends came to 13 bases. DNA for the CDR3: TGCAGCGTTCACCAGGGCATCCCCTACGAGCAGTACTTC. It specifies CSVHQGIPYEQYF.